This T cell receptor beta chain was profiled in a study of T cells in Graves' hyperthyroidism and ophthalmopathy. Authors of the study amplified TCR beta CDR3 regions from RNA transcripts. HTBI primers were the set used in a first-round RT-PCR of the TCR CDR3. TCRdb itself ran the multiplex PCR reads through MiXCR, one entry per CDR3 protein. This sample has more than 600,000 distinct CDR3 sequences, with 16% found just once. The trim removed 6 bases at V and 9 bases at J, leaving 16 bases unmatched. The germline CDR1 and CDR2 sequences are MDHEN and SYDVKM. The CDR3 is 15 amino acids. This clonotype was observed a handful of times.

The chain uses TRBV28 and TRBJ2-7, with 8 bases that match TRBD1. This TCR derives from a man between 18 and 35 years old with Graves' hyperthyroidism. Sequencing was performed on blood. The CDR3 coding sequence is TGTGCCAGCAGGCCAACTGGATTACAGGGGGTAATGCAGTACTTC. Translating it yields CASRPTGLQGVMQYF.